A single TCR beta chain is shown here with its context. Cohort placement rested on clinical history that participants reported themselves. The recovered donors of Cohort 3 showed two negative PCRs, clearance, or symptom resolution. CDR3 size: 12 residues. Germline V gives CDR1 SGHRS, CDR2 YFSETQ. Trimming stripped 1 base from V and 5 bases from J, with 6 bases between. The data stem from a study of blood T cell repertoires in COVID-19. The data were produced by immunoSEQ multiplex PCR, yet TCRdb's version contains in-frame clones alone and is incomplete. The table lists under 200,000 clones, approximately 88% of them singletons.

The source material was PBMCs or T cells enriched from blood (not recorded which). The V and J genes are TRBV5-1 and TRBJ2-5; D is ambiguous. This TCR was recovered from a woman aged 50 to 65 who had recovered from COVID-19. The CDR3 loop is CASSLLEETQYF. In DNA form, the CDR3 reads TGCGCCAGCAGCTTGTTGGAGGAGACCCAGTACTTC.